Presented here are 14 T cell receptor beta chains from one specimen sequenced in a study of regulatory dendritic cells for organ transplantation. Antigen specificity for these receptors is unknown. Only in-frame clones appear in the TCRdb table, and some are missing; sequencing was by immunoSEQ multiplex PCR. The sample lists about 12,000 clones, more than 70% occurring once. Sorted T cells were CFSE-labeled and cultured 5 days with allogeneic regulatory or mature dendritic cells at 1:10. Input material: naive CD8+ T cells from blood cultured with regulatory dendritic cells. Stated subset: CD45RA+ naive T cells. The receptors were sampled from a human donor in good health.

The V call is TRBV7-2, the J call TRBJ2-2; possibly TRBD2 for D (6 bases). V was shortened by 5 bases and J by 0 bases, with 13 bases between the two germline ends. The CDR3 contains 16 residues. Germline V gives CDR1 SGHTA, CDR2 FQGNSA. The CDR3 protein is CASSDFGGANTGELFF. The CDR3 coding sequence is TGTGCCAGCAGCGACTTCGGGGGTGCGAACACCGGGGAGCTGTTTTTT.

This chain joins TRBV2 and TRBJ2-7, with D possibly TRBD2 on 5 matching bases. The CDR3 has 14 residues. Trimming left V 6 bases short and J 3 bases short, with 15 bases between. CDR1 is SNHLY, CDR2 FYNNEI, per germline. The CDR3 loop is CASSQRGEYYEQYF. The CDR3 nucleotides read TGTGCCAGCAGCCAGCGTGGGGAGTACTACGAGCAGTACTTC.

This clone was seen a single time. This chain connects TRBV19 to TRBJ1-1; a possible D gene is TRBD1 (6 bases). This CDR3 comprises 17 residues. The V end was cut by 3 bases, the J end by 3 bases, with 20 bases between. The germline gives CDR1 LNHDA, CDR2 SQIVND (reference sequence). The CDR3 here is CASSMDRVKARDTEAFF. CDR3 coding DNA: TGTGCCAGTAGTATGGACAGAGTCAAGGCGAGGGACACTGAAGCTTTCTTT.

The chain's CDR3 is CASSVHGSSYEQYF. The DNA of the CDR3 is TGTGCCAGCAGCGTACACGGGTCATCCTACGAGCAGTACTTC. V and J are TRBV9 and TRBJ2-7; D is undetermined. The CDR3 is 14 amino acids. Germline V gene lookup returns CDR1 SGDLS and CDR2 YYNGEE. The V gene lost 1 base and the J gene lost 1 base, with 9 bases spanning the gap.

The chain recombines TRBV5-6 with TRBJ2-2; 7 positions match TRBD1. CDR3 size: 15 residues. J was trimmed by 0 bases and V by 2 bases; bases with no gene match: 1. From germline, CDR1 is SGHDT and CDR2 YYEEEE. CDR3 in amino acids: CASSFGTANTGELFF. The CDR3 coding sequence is TGTGCCAGCAGCTTCGGGACAGCGAACACCGGGGAGCTGTTTTTT.

The chain has TRBV9 and TRBJ2-3; tentatively, D is TRBD2 (6 bases). Germline V gene sequence: CDR1 SGDLS, CDR2 YYNGEE. Trimming left V 4 bases short and J 4 bases short, with 16 bases between. This CDR3 has 15 amino acids. The CDR3 reads CASSSPGLGADTQYF. CDR3 coding DNA: TGTGCCAGCAGCTCACCGGGACTTGGGGCAGATACGCAGTATTTT.

The chain joins TRBV27 to TRBJ2-2; D is possibly TRBD1 (5 bases). The CDR3 totals 13 residues. Per the germline V gene, CDR1 is MNHEY and CDR2 is SMNVEV (reference sequence). V was shortened by 2 bases and J by 10 bases, with 11 bases between the two germline ends. CDR3: CASSLGANAELFF. In DNA, the CDR3 is TGTGCCAGCAGTTTAGGGGCCAACGCGGAGCTGTTTTTT.

The V and J genes are TRBV9 and TRBJ2-3; possibly TRBD2 for D (5 bases). There are 14 residues in the CDR3. V lost 4 bases and J 6 bases, leaving 15 bases between the germline ends. CDR1 is SGDLS and CDR2 is YYNGEE in the germline V gene. In nucleotides, the CDR3 is TGTGCCAGCAGCCCCGGGCGTCGGGGTGATACGCAGTATTTT. Translated: CASSPGRRGDTQYF.

This clone has just one count. This CDR3 reads CASSYQPRGEKLFF. CDR3 coding DNA: TGTGCCAGCAGTTACCAGCCAAGAGGGGAAAAACTGTTTTTT. This chain joins TRBV6-5 and TRBJ1-4, with D unclear. Germline-derived CDR1 and CDR2 are MNHEY and SVGAGI. The CDR3 is 14 amino acids. V gave up 2 bases and J gave up 8 bases, with 12 bases separating them.

The chain is built from TRBV7-2 and TRBJ2-3; tentatively, D is TRBD2 (6 bases). V was cut by 2 bases and J by 0 bases, with 12 bases left in between. Germline V gives CDR1 SGHTA, CDR2 FQGNSA. This CDR3 region has 16 residues. Written as DNA, the CDR3 is TGTGCCAGCAGCTTATTTGCGGGAACTAGCACAGATACGCAGTATTTT. As protein: CASSLFAGTSTDTQYF.

The V gene is TRBV13, the J gene TRBJ2-3, with D possibly TRBD1 on 6 matching bases. This CDR3 region has 14 residues. Trimming removed 6 bases at V and 2 bases at J, with 12 bases between. Looked up from germline, CDR1 is PRHDT and CDR2 is FYEKMQ (reference sequence). The DNA of the CDR3 is TGTGCCAGCAGGGACGGGACACTCACAGATACGCAGTATTTT. Protein: CASRDGTLTDTQYF.

V and J are TRBV9 and TRBJ1-2; 10 nucleotides line up with TRBD1. Germline loops: CDR1 SGDLS, CDR2 YYNGEE. The CDR3 has 15 amino acids. After removal of 3 bases from V and 5 bases from J, the junction contained 7 bases not matched to a gene. The CDR3 DNA follows: TGTGCCAGCAGCGGACAGGGGGCGCGATATTATGGCTACACCTTC. Translating gives CASSGQGARYYGYTF.

This clone came up once. Here the CDR3 DNA reads TGCGCCAGCAGCCACCGCTGGGGGACAACTCAGCCCCAGCATTTT. Protein: CASSHRWGTTQPQHF. The rearrangement uses TRBV4-1 and TRBJ1-5; TRBD1 is a possible D gene (6 bases). The CDR3 is made up of 15 amino acids. The germline V gene has CDR1 MGHRA and CDR2 YSYEKL. The germline V and J ends were trimmed by 3 bases and 6 bases, with 15 bases remaining between them.

The rearrangement links TRBV29-1 to TRBJ2-1; D gene uncertain. Trimming stripped 6 bases from V and 7 bases from J, with 7 bases between. From germline, CDR1 is SQVTM and CDR2 ANQGSEA. The CDR3 spans 10 residues. The chain's CDR3 is CSVLGNEQFF. CDR3 nucleotides: TGCAGCGTCCTCGGGAATGAGCAGTTCTTC.